These 28 T cell receptor beta chains share one sample of origin, sequenced in a study of TIL therapy for anti-PD-1-resistant metastatic lung cancer. This was the immunoSEQ v3 assay. TCRdb's table, derived via immunoSEQ multiplex PCR, lists solely in-frame clones and lacks some. The data show 8,000 to 9,500 clones, with around three quarters seen just once and about an eighth held by the top ten. Time point meaning: pre-treatment sample, taken before nivolumab and TIL therapy. The tumor samples were excised metastases, mostly pleural nodules or supraclavicular lymph nodes. Sample: tumor tissue, taken at baseline. The receptors originated from a person between 30 and 80 years old with non-small cell lung cancer.

V is TRBV7-2 and J is TRBJ2-3; TRBD1 agrees at 8 bases. Germline lookup yields CDR1 SGHTA and CDR2 FQGNSA. The CDR3 covers 15 residues. The ends lost 3 bases at V and 1 base at J; junction bases unmatched: 3. CDR3 amino acids: CASSFPTGGTDTQYF. In DNA, the CDR3 is TGTGCCAGCAGCTTCCCGACAGGGGGCACAGATACGCAGTATTTT.

The chain has TRBV28 and TRBJ2-3; 9 bases fit TRBD2. There are 16 residues in the CDR3. V shed 5 bases, J shed 0 bases, and the junction held 6 bases outside the gene matches. Germline V CDR1 and CDR2: MDHEN, SYDVKM. CDR3 bases: TGTGCCAGCAGTCAAGGCGCGGGGGGGAGCACAGATACGCAGTATTTT. Protein product: CASSQGAGGSTDTQYF.

The rearrangement joins TRBV7-2 to TRBJ2-1; D unclear. The CDR3 consists of 13 residues. The germline V and J ends were trimmed by 1 base and 10 bases, with 11 bases remaining between them. In germline, CDR1 is SGHTA, CDR2 FQGNSA. Here the CDR3 DNA reads TGTGCCAGCAGCTTAGAGGCGTCACAAGAGCAGTTCTTC. The encoded protein is CASSLEASQEQFF.

The genes are TRBV9 and TRBJ2-1; 8 bases are shared with TRBD2. Per the germline V gene, CDR1 is SGDLS and CDR2 is YYNGEE. V shed 1 base and J 1 base; nucleotides not matched to a gene: 10. This CDR3 spans 18 amino acids. Here the CDR3 reads CASSVTLMAGGSYNEQFF. CDR3 sequence (DNA): TGTGCCAGCAGCGTAACCCTAATGGCGGGAGGTTCCTACAATGAGCAGTTCTTC.

This chain joins TRBV2 and TRBJ2-2; D is perhaps TRBD2 (6 bases). The CDR3 sequence is 14 residues long. The ends were cut back, 4 bases at V and 7 bases at J, with 13 bases in the middle. Per the germline V gene, CDR1 is SNHLY and CDR2 is FYNNEI. CDR3 nucleotide sequence: TGTGCCAGCAGTGTGGACTACGTAAACGGGGAGCTGTTTTTT. Its translation is CASSVDYVNGELFF. Looking up the rest from reference TRBV2 and TRBJ2-2 gives the full variable domain: EPEVTQTPSHQVTQMGQEVILRCVPISNHLYFYWYRQILGQKVEFLVSFYNNEISEKSEIFDDQFSVERPDGSNFTLKIRSTKLEDSAMYFCASSVDYVNGELFFGEGSRLTVL.

V and J are TRBV5-6 and TRBJ2-1; possible D gene TRBD2, 5 bases. Trimming took off 2 bases at V and 2 bases at J, with 14 bases between the two ends. Germline-derived CDR1 and CDR2 are SGHDT and YYEEEE. CDR3 length: 16 residues. The CDR3 region has the DNA TGTGCCAGCAGCTTCTTGGGTAGCGAAACCTACAATGAGCAGTTCTTC. Protein product: CASSFLGSETYNEQFF.

V usage is TRBV5-1 and J usage is TRBJ1-1, with D possibly TRBD1 on 6 matching bases. V shed 0 bases and J shed 1 base, with 10 bases lying between them. Per the germline V gene, CDR1 is SGHRS and CDR2 is YFSETQ. This CDR3 is built from 15 residues. This chain's CDR3 is CASSLGQEGNTEAFF. The DNA of the CDR3 is TGCGCCAGCAGCTTGGGACAGGAAGGGAACACTGAAGCTTTCTTT.

This clone showed up just a few times. The V call is TRBV4-3, the J call TRBJ2-3; 15 nucleotides line up with TRBD2. Germline trimming cut 4 bases from V and 4 bases from J; bases unmatched to any gene: 12. This CDR3 is built from 19 residues. The germline V gene encodes CDR1 LGHNA and CDR2 YSLEER. The CDR3 here is CASSRGTSGGRGTADTQYF. CDR3 sequence (DNA): TGCGCCAGCAGCCGTGGGACTAGCGGGGGGCGGGGGACAGCAGATACGCAGTATTTT.

V gene TRBV27 combines with J gene TRBJ1-1; no definite D call. Per the germline V gene, CDR1 is MNHEY and CDR2 is SMNVEV (reference sequence). The length of the CDR3 is 15 residues. Trimming pared 0 bases from V and 3 bases from J, leaving 11 bases between. CDR3 region: CASSLSQVMDTEAFF. Written as DNA, the CDR3 is TGTGCCAGCAGTTTATCGCAGGTAATGGACACTGAAGCTTTCTTT.

V is TRBV18 and J is TRBJ1-2, with D possibly matching TRBD1 (6 bases). The CDR3 sequence is 15 residues long. The germline V and J ends were trimmed by 6 bases and 6 bases, with 20 bases remaining between them. Per the germline V gene, CDR1 is KGHSH and CDR2 is LQKENI. For the CDR3, the DNA is TGTGCCAGCTCCATCCAACAGGGAATGGAGAATGGCTACACCTTC. Its translation is CASSIQQGMENGYTF.

This sequence joins TRBV28 and TRBJ1-2, with 10 positions matching TRBD1. Germline CDR1 MDHEN, CDR2 SYDVKM. The CDR3 loop spans 14 amino acids. Trimming removed 6 bases from V and 4 bases from J; junction bases left unmatched: 5. The CDR3 DNA reads TGTGCCAGCAGCCCCGGGACAGGGGTCTATGGCTACACCTTC. This gives the protein CASSPGTGVYGYTF.

The V call is TRBV4-3, the J call TRBJ2-7; D is unclear. The V end was cut by 2 bases, the J end by 2 bases, with 22 bases between. This CDR3 is 18 amino acids long. Germline CDR1 LGHNA, CDR2 YSLEER. CDR3 in amino acids: CASSQWRSQGPRTYEQYF. The CDR3 DNA reads as TGCGCCAGCAGCCAATGGCGCAGCCAAGGACCTAGGACCTACGAGCAGTACTTC.

The V call is TRBV19, the J call TRBJ2-1; possible D gene TRBD2, 7 bases. CDR1 and CDR2 (germline): LNHDA, SQIVND (reference sequence). V was trimmed by 11 bases and J by 7 bases, leaving 18 bases between them. The CDR3 runs to 13 residues. CDR3 protein: CAPPRGGRNEQFF. The CDR3 nucleotides read TGTGCCCCGCCGAGGGGGGGGCGTAATGAGCAGTTCTTC.

This chain uses TRBV5-1 with TRBJ2-7; D ambiguous. Trimming removed 4 bases at V and 3 bases at J, with 11 bases between. The CDR3 runs to 13 residues. Germline V gene data show CDR1 as SGHRS and CDR2 as YFSETQ. In nucleotides, the CDR3 is TGCGCCAGCAGCAGGTCCACCTTCTACGAGCAGTACTTC. Its translation is CASSRSTFYEQYF.

This chain links TRBV14 with TRBJ1-2; the match to TRBD1 covers 8 bases. V was pared by 5 bases and J by 4 bases, with 3 bases of the junction left unmatched. The CDR3 has 13 amino acids. From germline, CDR1 is SGHDN and CDR2 FVKESK. For the CDR3, the DNA is TGTGCCAGCAGCGACAGGGGATCCTATGGCTACACCTTC. This gives the protein CASSDRGSYGYTF.

The table lists this clone with a few counts. The CDR3 region is CASRTDTSNYGYTF. CDR3 coding DNA: TGTGCCAGTAGAACGGACACCTCTAACTATGGCTACACCTTC. V and J are TRBV19 and TRBJ1-2; TRBD1 might be the D (5 bases). This CDR3 is 14 amino acids long. With 6 bases removed from V and 0 bases from J, the gap between germline ends came to 11 bases. Germline assignment: CDR1 LNHDA and CDR2 SQIVND (reference sequence).

The V call is TRBV5-6, the J call TRBJ1-2; 12 bases agree with TRBD1. CDR1 and CDR2 from the germline V gene are SGHDT and YYEEEE. This CDR3 has 14 amino acids. V lost 4 bases to trimming and J lost 7 bases; unmatched junction nucleotides: 5. The CDR3, as DNA: TGTGCCAGCAGCCTGGGACAGGGGGCGCGTGGCTACACCTTC. Translation: CASSLGQGARGYTF.

This rearrangement joins TRBV28 to TRBJ1-5; D unclear. CDR1 is MDHEN and CDR2 is SYDVKM in the germline V gene. V lost 7 bases and J 5 bases, leaving 15 bases between the germline ends. The CDR3 totals 14 residues. This CDR3 is CASNRPVLYQPQHF. CDR3 DNA sequence: TGTGCCAGCAACCGGCCGGTACTATATCAGCCCCAGCATTTT.

This clone was counted between two and nine times. The rearrangement links TRBV19 to TRBJ2-7, with D perhaps matching TRBD2 (6 bases). Germline values: CDR1 LNHDA, CDR2 SQIVND (reference sequence). This CDR3 contains 13 residues. V dropped 7 bases and J dropped 0 bases, with 10 bases sitting between them. CDR3 bases: TGTGCCAGTACCGCGGGGCTCTCCTACGAGCAGTACTTC. Its translation: CASTAGLSYEQYF.

The chain recombines TRBV30 with TRBJ2-3, with 10 bases lining up with TRBD2. Germline loops: CDR1 GTSNPN, CDR2 SVGIG (reference sequence). The CDR3 contains 15 residues. Losses at the gene ends were 3 bases for V and 4 bases for J; bases not matched to a gene: 7. The CDR3 spells CAWRSSGRGPDTQYF. CDR3 nucleotide sequence: TGTGCCTGGAGATCCAGCGGGAGGGGGCCAGATACGCAGTATTTT.

The V gene is TRBV5-8, the J gene TRBJ1-4, with no clear D. Germline CDR1 is SGHTS and CDR2 is YDEGEE. V dropped 7 bases and J dropped 4 bases, with 14 bases sitting between them. The CDR3 runs 14 residues. CDR3 protein: CASPTGQINEKLFF. CDR3 sequence (DNA): TGTGCCAGCCCTACGGGTCAGATTAATGAAAAACTGTTTTTT.

This clone is medium-sized (0.01 to 0.1%) by share. J is TRBJ2-7 and V is TRBV10-3, with a possible D match to TRBD2 (6 bases). V was clipped by 5 bases and J by 0 bases, with 11 bases between them. There are 14 residues in the CDR3. The germline gives CDR1 ENHRY, CDR2 SYGVKD. Here the CDR3 reads CAISPPSDSYEQYF. Written as DNA, the CDR3 is TGTGCCATCAGTCCTCCTAGCGACTCCTACGAGCAGTACTTC.

The V and J genes are TRBV5-1 and TRBJ2-1; perhaps TRBD1 as D (6 bases). The CDR3 is 12 residues long. V was shortened by 0 bases and J by 8 bases, with 6 bases between the two germline ends. Germline CDR1 and CDR2: SGHRS and YFSETQ. The CDR3 sequence is CASSLEGDEQFF. CDR3 DNA sequence: TGCGCCAGCAGCTTGGAGGGGGATGAGCAGTTCTTC.

The chain employs TRBV12-5 and TRBJ1-1, with 8 bases that match TRBD1. The germline gives CDR1 LGHNT, CDR2 FRNRAP. This CDR3 has 16 residues. The trim removed 1 base at V and 5 bases at J, leaving 9 bases unmatched. The CDR3 here is CASGLGSETGDTEAFF. The CDR3 region has the DNA TGTGCTAGTGGTTTGGGATCCGAGACAGGGGATACTGAAGCTTTCTTT.

This clone was counted between two and nine times. CDR3 residues: CASSFKTTYEQYF. CDR3 in DNA: TGTGCCAGCAGTTTTAAGACGACCTACGAGCAGTACTTC. The chain uses TRBV28 and TRBJ2-7; D is unresolved. The CDR3 is 13 amino acids. Germline CDR1 is MDHEN and CDR2 is SYDVKM. Trimming took 3 bases from V and 2 from J, leaving 8 bases between them. Combining the CDR3 with reference TRBV28 and TRBJ2-7 gives the whole variable domain DVKVTQSSRYLVKRTGEKVFLECVQDMDHENMFWYRQDPGLGLRLIYFSYDVKMKEKGDIPEGYSVSREKKERFSLILESASTNQTSMYLCASSFKTTYEQYFGPGTRLTVT.

V and J are TRBV5-1 and TRBJ2-1, with D possibly matching TRBD2 (6 bases). CDR3 length: 14 amino acids. V lost 4 bases to trimming and J lost 6 bases, with 14 bases between them. Germline lookup yields CDR1 SGHRS and CDR2 YFSETQ. The chain's CDR3 is CASSERVGGNEQFF. CDR3 in DNA: TGCGCCAGCAGCGAACGGGTGGGGGGCAATGAGCAGTTCTTC. Full variable domain (remainder filled in from reference TRBV5-1 and TRBJ2-1): KAGVTQTPRYLIKTRGQQVTLSCSPISGHRSVSWYQQTPGQGLQFLFEYFSETQRNKGNFPGRFSGRQFSNSRSEMNVSTLELGDSALYLCASSERVGGNEQFFGPGTRLTVL.

The J gene is TRBJ2-1, the V gene TRBV4-1; no firm D call. From germline, CDR1 is MGHRA and CDR2 YSYEKL. The germline V and J ends were trimmed by 4 bases and 3 bases, with 10 bases remaining between them. The CDR3 contains 14 residues. For the CDR3, the DNA is TGCGCCAGCAGCCCTCAAAGTGGCTACAATGAGCAGTTCTTC. Protein sequence: CASSPQSGYNEQFF.

This chain joins TRBV7-7 and TRBJ2-2; the D is unclear. V lost 3 bases and J 2 bases, leaving 13 bases between the germline ends. Germline CDR1 and CDR2: SSHAT and FNYEAQ (reference sequence). The CDR3 has 16 amino acids. CDR3 in amino acids: CASSLVSVPNTGELFF. Here the CDR3 DNA reads TGTGCCAGCAGCTTGGTGTCGGTTCCTAACACCGGGGAGCTGTTTTTT.